Shown below are 5 T cell receptor beta chains from a single sample sequenced in a study of OX40 agonist ivuxolimab in advanced cancers. Only in-frame clones appear in the TCRdb table, and some are missing; sequencing was by immunoSEQ multiplex PCR. The sample has approximately 37,000 clones, around 83% seen once. The sample was CD4+ or CD8+ T cells sorted from blood, taken in a trial of the OX40 agonist ivuxolimab. These receptors were obtained from an adult with an advanced solid tumor such as melanoma, head and neck, liver or kidney cancer.

DNA of the CDR3: TGTGCCAGCAGTCCCGGGACTTCGAACTATGGCTACACCTTC. It codes for CASSPGTSNYGYTF. The rearrangement links TRBV6-1 to TRBJ1-2; perhaps TRBD1 as D (5 bases). V lost 5 bases to trimming and J lost 2 bases, with 12 bases between them. The CDR3 is made up of 14 amino acids. Looked up from germline, CDR1 is MNHNS and CDR2 is SASEGT.

The V and J genes are TRBV11-2 and TRBJ2-7, with 7 bases that match TRBD2. This CDR3 has 16 residues. In germline, CDR1 is SGHAT, CDR2 FQNNGV. V dropped 0 bases and J dropped 0; count of bases not matched to a gene: 5. The CDR3 here is CASSLDGGGSSYEQYF. As DNA, the CDR3 is TGTGCCAGCAGCTTAGATGGCGGCGGGAGCTCCTACGAGCAGTACTTC. Full variable domain (remainder filled in from reference TRBV11-2 and TRBJ2-7): EAGVAQSPRYKIIEKRQSVAFWCNPISGHATLYWYQQILGQGPKLLIQFQNNGVVDDSQLPKDRFSAERLKGVDSTLKIQPAKLEDSAVYLCASSLDGGGSSYEQYFGPGTRLTVT.

The chain carries TRBV19 and TRBJ1-4, with D uncertain. CDR1 is LNHDA and CDR2 is SQIVND in the germline V gene (reference sequence). Trimming took off 0 bases at V and 8 bases at J, with 19 bases between the two ends. The CDR3 contains 17 residues. Here the CDR3 reads CASSIDGLRASSEKLFF. In DNA, the CDR3 is TGTGCCAGTAGTATAGACGGTCTCCGGGCGTCTAGCGAAAAACTGTTTTTT. Based on the CDR3 plus reference TRBV19 and TRBJ1-4, the full variable domain is DGGITQSPKYLFRKEGQNVTLSCEQNLNHDAMYWYRQDPGQGLRLIYYSQIVNDFQKGDIAEGYSVSREKKESFPLTVTSAQKNPTAFYLCASSIDGLRASSEKLFFGSGTQLSVL.

This clone was observed a handful of times. V and J are TRBV18 and TRBJ2-5; TRBD1 matches at 7 bases. Looked up from germline, CDR1 is KGHSH and CDR2 is LQKENI. This CDR3 comprises 15 residues. Trimming at V came to 3 bases and at J to 5 bases, leaving 9 bases not matched to a gene. CDR3 sequence: CASSPTTGSGETQYF. For the CDR3, the DNA is TGTGCCAGCTCACCGACGACAGGGTCAGGGGAGACCCAGTACTTC.

V usage is TRBV7-2 and J usage is TRBJ2-7; tentative D call: TRBD1 (6 bases). Trimming took off 6 bases at V and 1 base at J, with 13 bases between the two ends. The CDR3 spans 14 residues. Germline values: CDR1 SGHTA, CDR2 FQGNSA. The CDR3, as DNA: TGTGCCAGCAGTATTCGACAGGTTTCCTACGAGCAGTACTTC. Its translation: CASSIRQVSYEQYF.